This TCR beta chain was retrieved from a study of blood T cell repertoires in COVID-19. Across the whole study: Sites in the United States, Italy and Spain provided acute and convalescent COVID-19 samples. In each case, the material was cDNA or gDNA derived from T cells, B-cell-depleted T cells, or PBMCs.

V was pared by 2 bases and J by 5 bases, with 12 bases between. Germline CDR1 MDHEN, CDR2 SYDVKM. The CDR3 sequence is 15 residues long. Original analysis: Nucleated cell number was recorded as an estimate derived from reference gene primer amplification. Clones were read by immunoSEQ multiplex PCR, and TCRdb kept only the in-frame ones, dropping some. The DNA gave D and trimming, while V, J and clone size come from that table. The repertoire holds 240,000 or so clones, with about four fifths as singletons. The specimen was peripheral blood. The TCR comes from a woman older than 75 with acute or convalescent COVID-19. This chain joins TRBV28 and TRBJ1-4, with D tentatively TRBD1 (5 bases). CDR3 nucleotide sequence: TGTGCCAGCAGTTTAGGAGGGGCGAGGAATGAAAAACTGTTTTTT. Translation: CASSLGGARNEKLFF.